This T cell receptor (beta chain) was sequenced for a study of blood T cell repertoires in COVID-19. Method: immunoSEQ multiplex PCR; TCRdb's copy keeps in-frame clones and lacks some. The sample lists about 200,000 clones, about 89% occurring once. The CDR3 has 15 amino acids. Per the germline V gene, CDR1 is SGDLS and CDR2 is YYNGEE. V was trimmed by 3 bases and J by 2 bases, leaving 15 bases between them. V and J are TRBV9 and TRBJ2-7, with D tentatively TRBD1 (5 bases). The receptor comes from a man aged 55 to 70 who had recovered from COVID-19. Sequences were obtained from peripheral blood. The CDR3 loop reads CASSADPLGPYEQYF. The CDR3, as DNA: TGTGCCAGCAGCGCAGACCCCTTGGGGCCCTACGAGCAGTACTTC.